A single sample is the source of the 6 T cell receptor beta chains below, sequenced in a study of CD8 T cells in ankylosing spondylitis. Via MiXCR, TCRdb re-called the 5' RACE reads, giving one row per CDR3 protein. The sample shows 120,000 or so distinct CDR3 sequences, roughly an eighth of them seen only once. The material sequenced was blood, either unsorted or a sorted T cell fraction (not recorded which). The receptor source for this set is a female donor with ankylosing spondylitis or in good health (not recorded which).

In its sample, this clonotype was seen a few times. The V gene is TRBV5-1, the J gene TRBJ2-1, with D unresolved. This CDR3 comprises 15 residues. Trimming shortened V by 1 base and J by 0 bases, and 8 bases separated the two germline ends. Germline V gene sequence: CDR1 SGHRS, CDR2 YFSETQ. CDR3 nucleotides: TGCGCCAGCAGCTTGACACGGGCCTCCTACAATGAGCAGTTCTTC. Its protein product is CASSLTRASYNEQFF.

This clonotype was observed at least ten times. Sequence at one end of the junction differs from germline and may be a read error. The rearrangement uses TRBV5-1 and TRBJ2-5, with TRBD2 as a possible D gene (7 bases). Germline-derived CDR1 and CDR2 are SGHRS and YFSETQ. The CDR3 is 14 residues long. The CDR3 nucleotides are TGTGCCAGCAGTTTGGGAGGGGGTCAAGAGACCCAGTACTTC. It is translated as CASSLGGGQETQYF.

This clonotype was counted many times. The chain combines TRBV20-1 with TRBJ2-1; D is uncertain. In germline, CDR1 is DFQATT, CDR2 SNEGSKA (reference sequence). The CDR3 is 15 amino acids. V lost 6 bases to trimming and J lost 1 base, with 16 bases between them. DNA for the CDR3: TGCAGTGCCGTTTCGGCAGTAAGATCCTACAATGAGCAGTTCTTC. This gives the protein CSAVSAVRSYNEQFF.

This clonotype was observed a few times. The chain combines TRBV3-1 with TRBJ2-1, with a tentative D call TRBD2 (6 bases). Germline CDR1 LGHDT, CDR2 YNNKEL (reference sequence). This CDR3 contains 13 residues. The V end was cut by 0 bases, the J end by 10 bases, with 10 bases between. CDR3 DNA sequence: TGTGCCAGCAGCCAAGATCGTCGGGGGGAGCAGTTCTTC. It is translated as CASSQDRRGEQFF.

A word on this clonotype: Possible read error: a much larger clone is one base away. The chain recombines TRBV10-3 with TRBJ2-2; perhaps TRBD2 as D (6 bases). Germline assignment: CDR1 ENHRY and CDR2 SYGVKD. The CDR3 has 16 amino acids. The CDR3 DNA reads TGTGCCATCCAGGGTACAGCGGGTCGAAACACCAGGGAGCTGTTTTTT. Amino acid sequence: CAIQGTAGRNTRELFF.

This clonotype was seen only a few times. The chain couples TRBV19 to TRBJ1-1; D ambiguous. V lost 7 bases to trimming and J lost 10 bases, with 13 bases between them. The CDR3 totals 11 residues. Germline assignment: CDR1 LNHDA and CDR2 SQIVND (reference sequence). CDR3 loop: CASIWEGRAFF. The CDR3 coding sequence is TGTGCCAGTATCTGGGAGGGAAGAGCTTTCTTT.